The 30 T cell receptor beta chains presented below share a single source sample, sequenced in a study of T cells expressing NK-cell markers. From its re-call of the 5' RACE reads, TCRdb lists each CDR3 protein once, without DNA. This sample contains roughly 430,000 distinct CDR3 sequences. Sequencing input: blood T cells: a sorted CD56 or NKG2C T cell subset, CD4+ or CD8+ T cells, or bulk PBMC T cells (not recorded which). The receptors stem from a woman aged 18 to 75 in good health.

The rearrangement joins TRBV7-2 to TRBJ2-3; TCRdb designates TRBD1, a call that cannot be tested without DNA. Germline V lookup: CDR1 SGHTA, CDR2 FQGNSA. This CDR3 is 15 amino acids long. The CDR3 reads CASSPRGGSTDTQYF.

The genes are TRBV20-1 and TRBJ1-4; TCRdb gives TRBD1 as the D gene, but with no DNA this cannot be confirmed. Germline assignment: CDR1 DFQATT and CDR2 SNEGSKA (reference sequence). This CDR3 has 15 amino acids. This chain's CDR3 is CSARDSDRAPEKLFF.

The rearrangement uses TRBV5-1 and TRBJ2-5; TCRdb designates TRBD2, a call that cannot be tested without DNA. Per the germline V gene, CDR1 is SGHRS and CDR2 is YFSETQ. This CDR3 has 16 residues. The CDR3 is CASRPTGLAVQETQYF.

The rearrangement joins TRBV20-1 to TRBJ1-1; TCRdb's assignment of TRBD1 cannot be checked, as there is no DNA. The germline CDR1 and CDR2 sequences are DFQATT and SNEGSKA (reference sequence). This CDR3 region has 15 residues. The CDR3 here is CSARGGAGAAGGAFF.

V and J are TRBV29-1 and TRBJ2-3; checking the TCRdb D call of TRBD2 is not possible without DNA. The V gene's germline CDR1 is SQVTM and CDR2 ANQGSEA. CDR3 size: 17 residues. The CDR3 spells CSVRGRALAGGSDTQYF.

The chain couples TRBV20-1 to TRBJ1-3; TCRdb calls TRBD1, which cannot be checked without DNA. The CDR3 runs to 16 residues. Germline CDR1 is DFQATT and CDR2 is SNEGSKA (reference sequence). CDR3: CSATRGRGREGNTIYF.

The genes are TRBV20-1 and TRBJ2-1; TCRdb indicates TRBD2, and absent DNA this call remains unverified. The CDR3 contains 16 residues. Germline V gene lookup returns CDR1 DFQATT and CDR2 SNEGSKA (reference sequence). This CDR3 is CSARSLGSGSMNEQFF.

This rearrangement joins TRBV27 to TRBJ1-2. The CDR3 contains 14 residues. Looked up from germline, CDR1 is MNHEY and CDR2 is SMNVEV (reference sequence). This CDR3 reads CASSSRVVGYGYTF.

The rearrangement links TRBV6-1 to TRBJ2-2; TCRdb designates TRBD1, a call that cannot be tested without DNA. The CDR3 spans 15 residues. From germline, CDR1 is MNHNS and CDR2 SASEGT. The CDR3 spells CATRRVAQNTGELFF.

The chain combines TRBV7-9 with TRBJ1-2; the D gene TCRdb calls, TRBD1, cannot be checked with no DNA. The CDR3 loop spans 14 amino acids. Germline V gives CDR1 SEHNR, CDR2 FQNEAQ (reference sequence). The CDR3 reads CASSTQGKVYGYTF.

V is TRBV5-4 and J is TRBJ2-3. Per germline, CDR1 SGHNT and CDR2 YYREEE (reference sequence). CDR3 size: 14 residues. CDR3 sequence: CASSLGQRADTQYF.

The chain is built from TRBV20-1 and TRBJ2-7; TCRdb calls TRBD1, which cannot be checked without DNA. This CDR3 spans 14 amino acids. Per germline, CDR1 DFQATT and CDR2 SNEGSKA (reference sequence). The CDR3 region is CSAIGGQNSYEQYF.

The V and J genes are TRBV7-6 and TRBJ2-1; TCRdb proposes TRBD2, but this gene call is untestable without DNA. The germline V gene has CDR1 SGHVS and CDR2 FNYEAQ. The CDR3 is 14 amino acids. The CDR3 region is CASSWTSGSNEQFF.

The chain employs TRBV19 and TRBJ1-5; TCRdb's D call of TRBD1 is untestable without DNA. Germline assignment: CDR1 LNHDA and CDR2 SQIVND (reference sequence). There are 15 residues in the CDR3. This chain's CDR3 is CASSKDREMGQPQHF.

The V gene is TRBV29-1, the J gene TRBJ1-1; with no DNA, the TCRdb D assignment of TRBD1 cannot be verified. The germline V gene has CDR1 SQVTM and CDR2 ANQGSEA. The CDR3 contains 14 residues. CDR3 loop: CSVDGEGAGTEAFF.

V usage is TRBV28 and J usage is TRBJ1-5. CDR3 length: 14 amino acids. Germline V lookup: CDR1 MDHEN, CDR2 SYDVKM. The CDR3 sequence: CAGGPAGSNQPQHF.

The chain couples TRBV4-3 to TRBJ2-2; TCRdb indicates TRBD2, and absent DNA this call remains unverified. Looked up from germline, CDR1 is LGHNA and CDR2 is YSLEER. This CDR3 contains 17 residues. The CDR3 is CASSQTTSGGPTGELFF.

The chain has TRBV10-2 and TRBJ2-2; without DNA, the TCRdb call of TRBD2 cannot be checked. Germline loops: CDR1 WSHSY, CDR2 SAAADI. The CDR3 sequence is 19 residues long. The CDR3 spells CASTRRTSGETENTGELFF.

V and J are TRBV29-1 and TRBJ1-2. Germline CDR1 is SQVTM and CDR2 is ANQGSEA. This CDR3 region has 12 residues. CDR3: CSVEDHSYGYTF.

This chain uses TRBV10-3 with TRBJ1-1. Per germline, CDR1 ENHRY and CDR2 SYGVKD. This CDR3 comprises 14 residues. CDR3: CAISEVDVNTEAFF.

The CDR3: CASSLKQGAWGYTF. V is TRBV4-3 and J is TRBJ1-2; TCRdb's assignment of TRBD1 cannot be checked, as there is no DNA. The germline V gene has CDR1 LGHNA and CDR2 YSLEER. CDR3 length: 14 amino acids.

The rearrangement links TRBV7-3 to TRBJ2-5. Germline CDR1 reads SGHTA; CDR2 reads FQGTGA. The CDR3 is made up of 14 amino acids. The CDR3 sequence: CASSLLDGQETQYF.

The V and J genes are TRBV15 and TRBJ2-2. The CDR3 is made up of 15 amino acids. Germline loops: CDR1 LNHNV, CDR2 YYDKDF (reference sequence). The CDR3 sequence: CATSRVWGSTGELFF.

V gene TRBV18 combines with J gene TRBJ2-1; TCRdb proposes TRBD2, but this gene call is untestable without DNA. Germline V gives CDR1 KGHSH, CDR2 LQKENI. The length of the CDR3 is 19 residues. CDR3 sequence: CASSPRPFLAGGSRNEQFF.

The rearrangement links TRBV19 to TRBJ2-4; TCRdb proposes TRBD1, but this gene call is untestable without DNA. The CDR3 contains 13 residues. CDR1 and CDR2 (germline): LNHDA, SQIVND (reference sequence). The CDR3: CASSMQGTIIQYF.

The genes are TRBV20-1 and TRBJ2-3; TCRdb indicates TRBD2, and absent DNA this call remains unverified. This CDR3 region has 17 residues. The germline V gene has CDR1 DFQATT and CDR2 SNEGSKA (reference sequence). CDR3 residues: CSANGEAGGHHTDTQYF.

The genes are TRBV11-2 and TRBJ1-1; TCRdb's D gene call, TRBD1, goes unchecked for lack of DNA. The CDR3 extends over 14 amino acids. Germline CDR1 SGHAT, CDR2 FQNNGV. This chain's CDR3 is CASSAGHLNTEAFF.

The gene calls are TRBV20-1 and TRBJ2-7; there is no DNA to check the TCRdb D call of TRBD1. The CDR3 has 12 amino acids. Germline CDR1 reads DFQATT; CDR2 reads SNEGSKA (reference sequence). This CDR3 is CSARGQGSEQYF.

V usage is TRBV12-3 or TRBV12-4 and J usage is TRBJ2-3. This CDR3 spans 14 amino acids. The CDR3 protein is CASSFSRVVDTQYF.

The chain is built from TRBV29-1 and TRBJ2-1; TCRdb gives TRBD2 as the D gene, but with no DNA this cannot be confirmed. Germline V CDR1 and CDR2: SQVTM, ANQGSEA. The CDR3 runs 15 residues. CDR3 region: CSVMNGQRANNEQFF.